One sample yielded the 21 T cell receptor beta chains listed below, sequenced in a study of shared clonotypes between healthy human individuals. TCRdb's copy holds only in-frame clones and misses some; the assay was immunoSEQ multiplex PCR. The sample yields about 2 million clones, about 95% seen once. Naive-designated CD8 cells lacked CD45RO, were positively enriched for CCR7, and omitted terminally differentiated effector memory CD45RA+ cells. Sequenced material: naive CD8+ T cells sorted from blood. These receptors all stem from a man aged 18 to 35 in good health.

This clone was detected once. The chain links TRBV2 to TRBJ2-7; 7 bases fit TRBD2. The germline V gene encodes CDR1 SNHLY and CDR2 FYNNEI. This CDR3 region has 14 residues. V lost 10 bases and J lost 4; bases outside the gene matches: 13. CDR3 protein: CAILGGSTSYEQYF. In DNA, the CDR3 is TGTGCCATCTTGGGAGGGTCTACGAGTTACGAGCAGTACTTC.

This clone was counted once. CDR3 nucleotide sequence: TGTGCCAGCAGCTCACTGGACGTCTCGCACGAGCAGTACTTC. This sequence encodes CASSSLDVSHEQYF. This chain uses TRBV5-4 with TRBJ2-7; no definite D call. V was pared by 3 bases and J by 5 bases, with 15 bases between. The CDR3 is made up of 14 amino acids. Germline V gene sequence: CDR1 SGHNT, CDR2 YYREEE (reference sequence).

The J gene is TRBJ2-3, the V gene TRBV5-6; D gene unclear. This CDR3 is 13 amino acids long. The V and J ends lost 4 bases and 4 bases respectively, with 10 bases between them. Looked up from germline, CDR1 is SGHDT and CDR2 is YYEEEE. In DNA form, the CDR3 reads TGTGCCAGCAGCGGGCTAGTTGCAGATACGCAGTATTTT. Its translation: CASSGLVADTQYF.

Of note for this clone: The sample contains more than one DNA sequence encoding this CDR3. The rearrangement uses TRBV4-1 and TRBJ2-7; 7 bases fit TRBD2. This CDR3 is built from 15 residues. The J segment lost 3 bases and the V segment lost 0 bases, leaving 5 bases of the junction unmatched. Per germline, CDR1 MGHRA and CDR2 YSYEKL. CDR3 sequence reads: CASSQESQRGYEQYF. CDR3 DNA: TGCGCCAGCAGCCAAGAGTCCCAGCGGGGCTACGAGCAGTACTTC.

V is TRBV7-8 and J is TRBJ2-1, with D perhaps TRBD2 (6 bases). V gave up 4 bases and J gave up 7 bases, with 8 bases separating them. The length of the CDR3 is 12 residues. Germline-derived CDR1 and CDR2 are SGHVS and FQNEAQ. CDR3 sequence reads: CASSWGTNEQFF. CDR3 nucleotide sequence: TGTGCCAGCAGCTGGGGGACTAATGAGCAGTTCTTC.

CDR3 loop: CASSYGQGVRETQYF. For the CDR3, the DNA is TGTGCCAGCAGTTACGGACAGGGAGTAAGAGAGACCCAGTACTTC. This rearrangement joins TRBV6-6 to TRBJ2-5, with 8 positions matching TRBD1. The CDR3 length is 15 residues. The ends lost 2 bases at V and 4 bases at J; junction bases unmatched: 6. Germline V gene lookup returns CDR1 MNHNY and CDR2 SVGAGI (reference sequence).

A word on this clone: The same CDR3 can be traced to other DNA sequences in this sample. The V and J genes are TRBV19 and TRBJ2-7; the D call may be TRBD1 or TRBD2 (5 bases each). Trimming stripped 6 bases from V and 0 bases from J, with 12 bases between. The CDR3 has 14 residues. Germline V gene sequence: CDR1 LNHDA, CDR2 SQIVND (reference sequence). CDR3 protein: CASSPGTGSYEQYF. Here the CDR3 DNA reads TGTGCCAGTAGCCCAGGGACGGGCTCCTACGAGCAGTACTTC.

J is TRBJ1-2 and V is TRBV30, with a weak D call TRBD1 (5 bases). The V gene lost 5 bases and the J gene lost 6 bases, with 13 bases spanning the gap. This CDR3 is 12 amino acids long. CDR1 and CDR2 from the germline V gene are GTSNPN and SVGIG (reference sequence). CDR3 sequence: CAWSWQTDGYTF. DNA of the CDR3: TGTGCCTGGTCGTGGCAGACAGATGGCTACACCTTC.

In nucleotides, the CDR3 is TGTGCCAGCAGCTTGGCCGACGGGGCTGGGACCCAGTACTTC. It codes for CASSLADGAGTQYF. The chain is built from TRBV5-4 and TRBJ2-5, with D perhaps given as TRBD1 or TRBD2 (5 bases each). CDR1 SGHNT and CDR2 YYREEE come from the germline V gene (reference sequence). This CDR3 region has 14 residues. Trimming removed 0 bases at V and 7 bases at J, with 13 bases between.

The chain carries TRBV5-1 and TRBJ2-2; the D gene is possibly TRBD2 (5 bases). The germline gives CDR1 SGHRS, CDR2 YFSETQ. V was trimmed by 0 bases and J by 6 bases, leaving 6 bases between them. The CDR3 runs 13 residues. The CDR3: CASSLGESGELFF. In DNA form, the CDR3 reads TGCGCCAGCAGCTTGGGGGAGTCCGGGGAGCTGTTTTTT. Complete variable domain (other parts from reference TRBV5-1 and TRBJ2-2): KAGVTQTPRYLIKTRGQQVTLSCSPISGHRSVSWYQQTPGQGLQFLFEYFSETQRNKGNFPGRFSGRQFSNSRSEMNVSTLELGDSALYLCASSLGESGELFFGEGSRLTVL.

The chain links TRBV7-2 to TRBJ2-5, with a tentative D call TRBD2 (5 bases). CDR3 length equals 17 residues. With 1 base removed from V and 1 base from J, the gap between germline ends came to 16 bases. Germline V gene sequence: CDR1 SGHTA, CDR2 FQGNSA. CDR3 amino acids: CASSLVWEYLLQETQYF. Written as DNA, the CDR3 is TGTGCCAGCAGCTTAGTCTGGGAGTACCTACTCCAAGAGACCCAGTACTTC.

This clone was detected only once. This chain connects TRBV9 to TRBJ1-2, with D unresolved. Germline CDR1 SGDLS, CDR2 YYNGEE. The CDR3 consists of 12 residues. Trimming pared 0 bases from V and 4 bases from J, leaving 4 bases between. The CDR3 nucleotides are TGTGCCAGCAGCGTAGGGATCTATGGCTACACCTTC. It codes for CASSVGIYGYTF.

In the case of this clone: Other nucleotide sequences in the sample specify the same CDR3. The chain links TRBV5-6 to TRBJ2-7; 8 nucleotides agree with TRBD2. After removal of 2 bases from V and 1 base from J, the junction contained 2 bases not matched to a gene. The CDR3 spans 14 residues. Germline V gives CDR1 SGHDT, CDR2 YYEEEE. CDR3: CASSLGTSSYEQYF. The DNA for the CDR3 is TGTGCCAGCAGCTTAGGGACTAGTTCCTACGAGCAGTACTTC.

Notes on this clone: Other DNA variants within this sample encode the same CDR3. This rearrangement joins TRBV19 to TRBJ1-6; the D is unclear. Trimming removed 3 bases at V and 7 bases at J, with 4 bases between. The CDR3 totals 12 residues. The germline gives CDR1 LNHDA, CDR2 SQIVND (reference sequence). The CDR3 nucleotides are TGTGCCAGTAGTATGGAGAATTCACCCCTCCACTTT. Its protein is CASSMENSPLHF.

The chain is built from TRBV7-9 and TRBJ2-7; D is perhaps TRBD2 (5 bases). The CDR3 totals 15 residues. V was shortened by 3 bases and J by 1 base, with 13 bases between the two germline ends. Germline V gene data show CDR1 as SEHNR and CDR2 as FQNEAQ (reference sequence). Here the CDR3 DNA reads TGTGCCAGCAGCTTTTTTTCCGGAGGATCCTACGAGCAGTACTTC. This gives the protein CASSFFSGGSYEQYF.

The CDR3 coding sequence is TGTGCCAGCAGCTCTGGCTACAGGGAGTTCGACTATGGCTACACCTTC. It codes for CASSSGYREFDYGYTF. The chain combines TRBV9 with TRBJ1-2; TRBD1 might be the D (6 bases). Trimming removed 4 bases from V and 3 bases from J, with 19 bases in between. The CDR3 extends over 16 amino acids. Germline V lookup: CDR1 SGDLS, CDR2 YYNGEE.

Comments on this clone: Other nucleotide sequences from this sample produce the same CDR3. This chain joins TRBV9 and TRBJ2-7; 8 nucleotides line up with TRBD1. The J segment lost 3 bases and the V segment lost 4 bases, leaving 6 bases of the junction unmatched. The length of the CDR3 is 14 residues. The germline gives CDR1 SGDLS, CDR2 YYNGEE. CDR3 sequence: CASSPGTGDYEQYF. In nucleotides, the CDR3 is TGTGCCAGCAGCCCCGGGACAGGAGACTACGAGCAGTACTTC.

This clone was seen a single time. This chain joins TRBV7-8 and TRBJ2-1; D not resolved. CDR1 is SGHVS and CDR2 is FQNEAQ in the germline V gene. This CDR3 region has 12 residues. V dropped 2 bases and J dropped 7 bases, with 6 bases sitting between them. The CDR3 reads CASSLLENEQFF. Written as DNA, the CDR3 is TGTGCCAGCAGCTTACTCGAGAATGAGCAGTTCTTC.

This clone was recorded a few times. V usage is TRBV7-6 and J usage is TRBJ2-7; 10 nucleotides match TRBD2. Trimming cost V 1 base and J 6 bases; bases outside gene matches: 3. CDR1 is SGHVS and CDR2 is FNYEAQ in the germline V gene. The CDR3 is made up of 14 amino acids. DNA for the CDR3: TGTGCCAGCAGCTTAGTACTAGCGGGAACCGAGCAGTACTTC. It encodes CASSLVLAGTEQYF.

The V and J genes are TRBV5-1 and TRBJ1-5, with D perhaps TRBD1 (5 bases). The CDR3 runs 19 residues. Germline V lookup: CDR1 SGHRS, CDR2 YFSETQ. V shed 4 bases and J shed 0 bases, with 23 bases lying between them. In DNA, the CDR3 is TGCGCCAGCAGCCTATTAGGACATACCGGAGGGTATAGCAATCAGCCCCAGCATTTT. Translating gives CASSLLGHTGGYSNQPQHF.

V gene TRBV6-6 combines with J gene TRBJ1-4; D gene ambiguous. Germline V gives CDR1 MNHNY, CDR2 SVGAGI (reference sequence). The CDR3 length is 15 residues. The ends were cut back, 6 bases at V and 8 bases at J, with 19 bases in the middle. The CDR3 loop reads CASREQRAGKEKLFF. In nucleotides, the CDR3 is TGTGCCAGCAGGGAACAGCGCGCAGGAAAAGAAAAACTGTTTTTT.